The 19 T cell receptor beta chains below come from one sample, sequenced in a study of blood T cell repertoires in COVID-19. The repertoire was sequenced with immunoSEQ multiplex PCR; TCRdb's copy has only in-frame clones and lacks some. The sample carries 300,000 to 400,000 clones, 65% to 85% recorded once. The sample consisted of peripheral blood. The receptor source for this set is a man aged 30-40 years with active or convalescent COVID-19.

The chain carries TRBV30 and TRBJ2-7, with a weak D call TRBD2 (6 bases). Germline CDR1 GTSNPN, CDR2 SVGIG (reference sequence). CDR3 length: 13 residues. V lost 1 base and J lost 4, with 11 bases in between. This CDR3 reads CAWSEAGTYEQYF. CDR3 DNA sequence: TGTGCCTGGAGTGAGGCGGGAACTTACGAGCAGTACTTC. The variable domain in full, completed from reference TRBV30 and TRBJ2-7, reads SQTIHQWPATLVQPVGSPLSLECTVEGTSNPNLYWYRQAAGRGLQLLFYSVGIGQISSEVPQNLSASRPQDRQFILSSKKLLLSDSGFYLCAWSEAGTYEQYFGPGTRLTVT.

This clone has only one observation. J is TRBJ1-6 and V is TRBV30; D not resolved. Trimming left V 7 bases short and J 7 bases short, with 11 bases between. CDR1 and CDR2 (germline): GTSNPN, SVGIG (reference sequence). The CDR3 loop spans 12 amino acids. The CDR3 coding sequence is TGTGCCTTCGACGGGAGCAATTCACCCCTCCACTTT. Translating gives CAFDGSNSPLHF.

This chain joins TRBV7-9 and TRBJ1-5; D remains ambiguous. V shed 2 bases and J shed 8 bases, with 10 bases lying between them. Germline V gene sequence: CDR1 SEHNR, CDR2 FQNEAQ (reference sequence). This CDR3 spans 13 amino acids. The CDR3 here is CASSLSAMEPQHF. The CDR3, as DNA: TGTGCCAGCAGCTTATCCGCTATGGAGCCCCAGCATTTT. Full variable domain (missing parts from reference TRBV7-9 and TRBJ1-5): DTGVSQNPRHKITKRGQNVTFRCDPISEHNRLYWYRQTLGQGPEFLTYFQNEAQLEKSRLLSDRFSAERPKGSFSTLEIQRTEQGDSAMYLCASSLSAMEPQHFGDGTRLSIL.

This chain uses TRBV5-6 with TRBJ2-3, with a weak D call TRBD2 (6 bases). CDR1 is SGHDT and CDR2 is YYEEEE in the germline V gene. V lost 0 bases, J lost 5 bases, and 16 bases lay in between. The CDR3 is 16 residues long. The CDR3 DNA follows: TGTGCCAGCAGCTTGGACGTGGGAGGTTTGCGAGATACGCAGTATTTT. Translated, it gives CASSLDVGGLRDTQYF. The entire variable domain, with the rest obtained from reference TRBV5-6 and TRBJ2-3, is as follows: DAGVTQSPTHLIKTRGQQVTLRCSPKSGHDTVSWYQQALGQGPQFIFQYYEEEERQRGNFPDRFSGHQFPNYSSELNVNALLLGDSALYLCASSLDVGGLRDTQYFGPGTRLTVL.

Comments on this clone: Germline is not matched at one junction end, which may reflect a read error. The chain uses TRBV7-9 and TRBJ1-2, with D maybe TRBD1 (5 bases). The CDR3 loop spans 13 amino acids. Germline-derived CDR1 and CDR2 are SEHNR and FQNEAQ (reference sequence). CDR3 nucleotides: TGTGCCAGCAGATTAGACAGTCACTATGGCTACACCTTC. It yields the protein CASRLDSHYGYTF.

The genes are TRBV10-3 and TRBJ2-1, with TRBD2 identical over 10 bases. There are 13 residues in the CDR3. V lost 10 bases to trimming and J lost 5 bases; unmatched junction nucleotides: 5. Per germline, CDR1 ENHRY and CDR2 SYGVKD. CDR3 sequence reads: CATSGLANNEQFF. CDR3 nucleotides: TGTGCCACCTCGGGACTAGCGAACAATGAGCAGTTCTTC.

This chain uses TRBV4-1 with TRBJ2-7; a weak D match, TRBD2 (5 bases). The CDR3 runs 15 residues. The germline V gene has CDR1 MGHRA and CDR2 YSYEKL. Between the trimmed V and J ends, which lost 1 base and 6 bases, there was a span of 16 bases. CDR3 loop: CASSQALVGAVEQYF. The CDR3 nucleotides read TGCGCCAGCAGCCAAGCTTTGGTGGGAGCTGTCGAGCAGTACTTC.

The chain carries TRBV4-1 and TRBJ1-5; tentative D call: TRBD1 (6 bases). Trimming removed 3 bases from V and 5 bases from J, with 14 bases in between. The germline CDR1 and CDR2 sequences are MGHRA and YSYEKL. The CDR3 length is 15 residues. CDR3 amino acids: CASSQRHRVDQPQHF. The DNA of the CDR3 is TGCGCCAGCAGCCAGAGACACAGGGTTGATCAGCCCCAGCATTTT.

This sequence joins TRBV4-1 and TRBJ1-6, with a weak D call TRBD1 (6 bases). The CDR3 has 18 residues. V was clipped by 2 bases and J by 0 bases, with 14 bases between them. CDR1 MGHRA and CDR2 YSYEKL come from the germline V gene. CDR3 nucleotide sequence: TGCGCCAGCAGCCAACAACTCACAGGGAGCTCCTATAATTCACCCCTCCACTTT. This codes for CASSQQLTGSSYNSPLHF.

The rearrangement joins TRBV27 to TRBJ2-5; D is undetermined. Germline values: CDR1 MNHEY, CDR2 SMNVEV (reference sequence). The CDR3 contains 15 residues. V was trimmed by 7 bases and J by 1 base, leaving 16 bases between them. The CDR3: CASTHRPDSQETQYF. The CDR3 DNA sequence: TGTGCCAGCACTCACCGCCCAGACTCCCAAGAGACCCAGTACTTC.

The rearrangement links TRBV2 to TRBJ1-6; 9 nucleotides line up with TRBD1. This CDR3 comprises 15 residues. Trimming removed 6 bases from V and 1 base from J; junction bases left unmatched: 1. Germline CDR1 reads SNHLY; CDR2 reads FYNNEI. This chain's CDR3 is CASRDRGSYNSPLHF. As DNA, the CDR3 is TGTGCCAGCAGAGACAGGGGGTCCTATAATTCACCCCTCCACTTT.

The V gene is TRBV7-9, the J gene TRBJ2-2, with 9 bases identical to TRBD1. Germline loops: CDR1 SEHNR, CDR2 FQNEAQ (reference sequence). Losses at the gene ends were 5 bases for V and 4 bases for J; bases not matched to a gene: 5. The CDR3 has 15 amino acids. The CDR3 sequence is CASSNSGQGTGELFF. CDR3 coding DNA: TGTGCCAGCAGCAACTCGGGACAGGGCACCGGGGAGCTGTTTTTT. Using reference TRBV7-9 and TRBJ2-2 for the parts outside the CDR3, the full variable domain is DTGVSQNPRHKITKRGQNVTFRCDPISEHNRLYWYRQTLGQGPEFLTYFQNEAQLEKSRLLSDRFSAERPKGSFSTLEIQRTEQGDSAMYLCASSNSGQGTGELFFGEGSRLTVL.

This chain connects TRBV19 to TRBJ1-5; a weak D match, TRBD1 (6 bases). This CDR3 spans 14 amino acids. V was clipped by 9 bases and J by 0 bases, with 12 bases between them. Germline CDR1 and CDR2: LNHDA and SQIVND (reference sequence). The CDR3 DNA is TGTGCCAGCGACAGGACGTTTAGCAATCAGCCCCAGCATTTT. Translated, it gives CASDRTFSNQPQHF.

The chain employs TRBV27 and TRBJ1-1; D remains unclear. The CDR3 extends over 14 amino acids. Trimming left V 5 bases short and J 3 bases short, with 13 bases between. Per germline, CDR1 MNHEY and CDR2 SMNVEV (reference sequence). CDR3 protein: CASSPRREDTEAFF. CDR3 bases: TGTGCCAGCAGTCCCCGCCGGGAGGACACTGAAGCTTTCTTT.

This chain links TRBV28 with TRBJ2-7; perhaps TRBD1 as D (5 bases). V lost 5 bases to trimming and J lost 7 bases, with 24 bases between them. This CDR3 is 16 amino acids long. Germline values: CDR1 MDHEN, CDR2 SYDVKM. In nucleotides, the CDR3 is TGTGCCAGCAGTATTGTATCTGGACAAGGGGTGGGAGAGCAGTACTTC. It codes for CASSIVSGQGVGEQYF.

The chain combines TRBV5-1 with TRBJ2-5; no clear D. Germline loops: CDR1 SGHRS, CDR2 YFSETQ. Between the trimmed V and J ends, which lost 2 bases and 2 bases, there was a span of 10 bases. This CDR3 region has 14 residues. CDR3 sequence reads: CASSFTAGQETQYF. The DNA for the CDR3 is TGCGCCAGCAGCTTTACAGCTGGGCAAGAGACCCAGTACTTC.

The chain has TRBV14 and TRBJ2-7, with a weak D call TRBD1 (5 bases). Germline CDR1 SGHDN, CDR2 FVKESK. The CDR3 runs 15 residues. Trimming removed 4 bases at V and 5 bases at J, with 18 bases between. The CDR3 protein is CASSLRQNLGHEQYF. The CDR3 nucleotides are TGTGCCAGCAGCCTCAGACAGAACTTGGGCCACGAGCAGTACTTC.

The chain joins TRBV6-2 or TRBV6-3 to TRBJ2-3, with a weak D call TRBD1 (5 bases). V lost 0 bases and J lost 0, with 19 bases in between. Germline lookup yields CDR1 MNHEY and CDR2 SVGEGT. The CDR3 has 19 amino acids. CDR3 residues: CASSYSITGTSASTDTQYF. CDR3 sequence (DNA): TGTGCCAGCAGTTACTCGATAACAGGAACTTCGGCTAGCACAGATACGCAGTATTTT.

A few counts support this clone. The V call is TRBV7-9, the J call TRBJ1-1; D possibly corresponds to TRBD1 (5 bases). CDR1 SEHNR and CDR2 FQNEAQ come from the germline V gene (reference sequence). The CDR3 runs to 14 residues. V lost 7 bases and J lost 1, with 13 bases in between. The CDR3 protein is CASTPGGENTEAFF. As DNA, the CDR3 is TGTGCCAGCACCCCGGGGGGAGAGAACACTGAAGCTTTCTTT.